Listed here are 7 T cell receptor beta chains from one sample, sequenced in a study of human T cells and chemical hapten exposure. Indicated time point: pre-sensitization, week 0. Treatment described: therapeutic diphenylcyclopropenone sensitization with weekly scalp DPC. It was unfractionated whole blood from which total RNA was extracted. Via MiXCR, TCRdb re-called the RACE reads, giving one row per CDR3 protein. This sample has some 57,000 distinct CDR3 sequences, with roughly a tenth found just once. Sequenced here: whole blood, sampled in connection with sensitization to the hapten diphenylcyclopropenone (DPC). The receptors were sampled from a woman aged 25 to 39 with alopecia areata. Some clones in this sample may be carry-over from other donors' samples.

The genes are TRBV5-6 and TRBJ1-1, with TRBD1 identical over 12 bases. V shed 2 bases, J shed 0 bases, and the junction held 8 bases outside the gene matches. Germline values: CDR1 SGHDT, CDR2 YYEEEE. The CDR3 is 18 residues long. The CDR3 nucleotides are TGTGCCAGCAGCTTACCGGGACAGGGGGCTTTCTTGAACACTGAAGCTTTCTTT. Its translation: CASSLPGQGAFLNTEAFF.

The chain combines TRBV10-3 with TRBJ2-5; TRBD1 agrees at 8 bases. Germline values: CDR1 ENHRY, CDR2 SYGVKD. CDR3 length: 15 amino acids. With V trimmed by 2 bases and J by 5 bases, 7 bases remained unmatched. Here the CDR3 reads CAISEATGVAETQYF. CDR3 bases: TGTGCCATCAGTGAGGCGACAGGGGTCGCCGAGACCCAGTACTTC.

The chain is built from TRBV28 and TRBJ2-7; 8 bases match TRBD2. CDR3 length equals 16 residues. Germline V gene lookup returns CDR1 MDHEN and CDR2 SYDVKM. V lost 4 bases, J lost 0 bases, and 8 bases stayed unmatched. The CDR3 DNA is TGTGCCAGCAGTTCTCCGGGGGGGCCTAGCTCCTACGAGCAGTACTTC. Residues: CASSSPGGPSSYEQYF.

Only a few counts were recorded for this clonotype. It may be a read error: a sequence one base away is much more abundant. This rearrangement joins TRBV12-3 or TRBV12-4 to TRBJ1-2; TRBD1 agrees at 9 bases. The length of the CDR3 is 14 residues. The CDR3 loop reads CASSRSGDRDGDTF. CDR3 coding DNA: TGTGCCAGCAGTCGTTCCGGGGACAGGGATGGCGACACCTTC.

This clonotype was recorded a few times. CDR3 in amino acids: CASSLGGQARGNQPQHF. As DNA, the CDR3 is TGTGCCAGCAGTTTAGGGGGACAGGCTAGGGGCAATCAGCCCCAGCATTTT. This chain joins TRBV12-3 or TRBV12-4 and TRBJ1-5; 8 bases are a match to TRBD1. This CDR3 is 17 amino acids long. Trimming at V came to 1 base and at J to 2 bases, leaving 7 bases not matched to a gene.

This clonotype was recorded a few times. J is TRBJ2-6 and V is TRBV5-8, with D uncertain. The CDR3 consists of 16 residues. Germline V gene data show CDR1 as SGHTS and CDR2 as YDEGEE. V gave up 0 bases and J gave up 1 base, with 8 bases separating them. The CDR3 loop reads CASSLARQSGANVLTF. The CDR3 region has the DNA TGTGCCAGCAGCTTGGCCCGGCAATCTGGGGCCAACGTCCTGACTTTC.

This chain joins TRBV6-1 and TRBJ1-1, with 9 bases fitting TRBD1. The trim removed 7 bases at V and 0 bases at J, leaving 6 bases unmatched. Germline values: CDR1 MNHNS, CDR2 SASEGT. The CDR3 covers 15 residues. The CDR3: CASKEQGAMNTEAFF. The CDR3 DNA follows: TGTGCCAGCAAGGAACAGGGGGCCATGAACACTGAAGCTTTCTTT.